The 32 T cell receptor beta chains below come from one sample, sequenced in a study of tissue T cells after allogeneic stem cell transplantation (dated by TCRdb to between 2020 and 2023). Receptor amplification or capture employed the immunoSEQ multiplex PCR assay. Drawn from immuneACCESS, this table holds only the in-frame rearrangements with V and J called that TCRdb kept. Clones are partly lost; checked studies trace under half to an unresolved V gene and leave the rest unexplained. Present in this sample are a few thousand clones, around 53% of which were seen just once. The biggest ten clones account for over 30% of the sample. This specimen's time point label, per the study, means: mouse harvest day 14 after allogeneic transplant. Mouse grafts consisting of 10^7 T-cell-depleted bone marrow cells combined with 10^6 splenic CD5+ T cells were administered by tail vein injection. The sequencing sample was made of lymph node tissue. These receptors were obtained from a female BALB/c mouse given C57BL/6 T cells with graft-versus-host disease after an allogeneic hematopoietic cell transplant.

About this clone: Gene names and germline refer to mouse. The read falls 1 residue short of the CDR3 end, and the missing part is taken from the germline J gene. This chain joins TRBV4 and TRBJ1-5; a possible D gene is TRBD1 (6 bases). CDR3 length equals 13 residues. Between the trimmed V and J ends, which lost 5 bases and 6 bases, there was a span of 11 bases. CDR1 is LGHDT and CDR2 is YNNKQL in the germline V gene (reference sequence). The DNA read from the CDR3 is TGTGCCAGCAGCACCGGGACAACCCAGGCTCCGCTT. As protein: CASSTGTTQAPL. The complete CDR3 sequence is CASSTGTTQAPLF.

To note about this clone: These gene names are mouse names. The CDR3 end is not reached by the read, which stops 1 residue before it; the germline J gene fills it in. J is TRBJ2-5 and V is TRBV5; 14 positions match TRBD2. The CDR3 totals 16 residues. Germline V lookup: CDR1 LGHNA, CDR2 YNLKQL (reference sequence). Trimming took 3 bases from V and 7 from J; bases not matched to a gene: 6. The CDR3 spells CASSHRDWGGANTQYF. The CDR3 DNA, read in part, is TGTGCCAGCAGCCACCGGGACTGGGGGGGCGCGAACACCCAGTAC.

To note about this clone: Mouse gene names apply. The CDR3 extends 1 residue past the end of the read, so its final part is completed from the germline J gene. This sequence joins TRBV24 and TRBJ2-4; the match to TRBD2 covers 8 bases. V shed 1 base and J 2 bases; nucleotides not matched to a gene: 2. CDR3 length: 15 amino acids. In germline, CDR1 is KGHTA, CDR2 FRNEEI. CDR3 sequence: CASSLWGGAQNTLYF. Partial CDR3 DNA: TGTGCCAGCAGTCTGTGGGGGGGCGCTCAAAACACCTTGTAC.

As regards this clone: Gene names are the mouse ones. Read sequence stops 1 residue before the CDR3 end, and the germline J gene provides the missing end. The gene calls are TRBV26 and TRBJ2-1; no clear D gene. Trimming removed 5 bases at V and 4 bases at J, with 9 bases between. CDR3 length: 13 residues. In germline, CDR1 is KGHPV, CDR2 FQNQEV (reference sequence). CDR3 amino acids: CASSGTMYAEQFF. The sequenced part of the CDR3 DNA is TGTGCCAGCAGTGGTACAATGTATGCTGAGCAGTTC.

As to this clone: Here the gene names and germline are mouse. The read halts 1 residue ahead of the CDR3 end, with the missing end drawn from the germline J gene. The gene calls are TRBV13-1 and TRBJ2-7; D gene ambiguous. Trimming pared 3 bases from V and 4 bases from J, leaving 2 bases between. This CDR3 spans 10 amino acids. CDR1 and CDR2 from the germline V gene are NSHNY and SYGAGN. The sequenced CDR3 bases are TGTGCCAGCAGTGGGTATGAACAGTAC. This codes for CASSGYEQY. The full CDR3 protein reads CASSGYEQYF.

To note about this clone: Any gene name here is a mouse gene name. Read coverage stops 1 residue before the CDR3 terminus; the germline J gene supplies the remainder. This chain uses TRBV13-1 with TRBJ2-5, with TRBD2 identical over 11 bases. In germline, CDR1 is NSHNY, CDR2 SYGAGN. Trimming cost V 5 bases and J 0 bases; bases outside gene matches: 5. This CDR3 region has 16 residues. The CDR3 sequence is CASSRGLGVNQDTQYF. Partial CDR3 DNA: TGTGCCAGCAGCCGGGGACTGGGGGTTAACCAAGACACCCAGTAC.

Worth noting for this clone: Genes and germline come from the mouse. Coverage ceases 1 residue before the CDR3 finishes, and the germline J gene fills in the end. V is TRBV16 and J is TRBJ1-1; D is unresolved. This CDR3 spans 13 amino acids. V was clipped by 2 bases and J by 0 bases, with 4 bases between them. Germline V lookup: CDR1 SGHSA, CDR2 FRNQAP. The CDR3 spells CASSLNTNTEVFF. The CDR3 DNA, read in part, is TGTGCAAGCAGCTTAAATACAAACACAGAAGTCTTC.

This clone qualifies as medium-sized. Genes and germline come from the mouse. The read ends 1 residue early relative to the CDR3; the germline J gene fills the gap. J is TRBJ1-2 and V is TRBV16; D remains unclear. Per the germline V gene, CDR1 is SGHSA and CDR2 is FRNQAP. Deletions cut 0 bases from V and 1 base from J, with 6 bases between. The CDR3 loop spans 14 amino acids. The CDR3: CASSLDGRNSDYTF. The CDR3 DNA, read in part, is TGTGCAAGCAGCTTAGACGGCAGAAACTCCGACTACACC.

Details on this clone: Genes and germline are mouse. The read terminates 1 residue ahead of where the CDR3 ends, so the germline J gene completes it. The gene calls are TRBV5 and TRBJ1-4; D gene ambiguous. Per the germline V gene, CDR1 is LGHNA and CDR2 is YNLKQL (reference sequence). This CDR3 has 13 residues. Trimming cost V 1 base and J 4 bases, with 4 bases left between them. This chain's CDR3 is CASSQASNERLFF. The DNA read from the CDR3 is TGTGCCAGCAGCCAAGCCAGCAACGAAAGATTATTT.

Note on this clone: Any gene name here is a mouse gene name. The read ends 1 residue shy of where the CDR3 ends; the end is completed using the germline J gene. This chain uses TRBV26 with TRBJ1-1; D gene uncertain. This CDR3 contains 13 residues. The V gene lost 2 bases and the J gene lost 0 bases, with 4 bases spanning the gap. The germline CDR1 and CDR2 sequences are KGHPV and FQNQEV (reference sequence). The CDR3 bases that were read are TGTGCCAGCAGTCTGGGAGCAAACACAGAAGTCTTC. This gives the protein CASSLGANTEVF. The whole CDR3 protein is CASSLGANTEVFF.

This clone was recorded a few times. Each gene name is a mouse one. The read finishes 1 residue shy of the CDR3 end, and the germline J gene is used to complete it. This chain connects TRBV26 to TRBJ2-7; 10 positions match TRBD1. The CDR3 is 14 residues long. Germline-derived CDR1 and CDR2 are KGHPV and FQNQEV (reference sequence). J gave up 6 bases and V 3 bases, and 5 bases lay outside the gene matches. CDR3 sequence: CASSLGDRGGEQYF. Incomplete CDR3 DNA: TGTGCCAGCAGTCTAGGGGACAGGGGAGGTGAACAGTAC.

With regard to this clone: The gene symbols are mouse symbols. Sequencing ends 1 residue short of the CDR3 end; the germline J gene provides the rest. This chain uses TRBV12-2 with TRBJ1-3; 9 bases agree with TRBD1. After removal of 2 bases from V and 2 bases from J, the junction contained 0 bases not matched to a gene. Looked up from germline, CDR1 is SGHLS and CDR2 is HYDKME. The CDR3 has 14 amino acids. Incomplete CDR3 DNA: TGTGCCAGCTCTCGGGACAGGGCTGGAAATACGCTCTAT. This gives the protein CASSRDRAGNTLY. In full, the CDR3 is CASSRDRAGNTLYF.

A note on this clone: Gene labels here are mouse ones. Read data end 1 residue before the CDR3 end; the end is taken from the germline J gene. This sequence joins TRBV19 and TRBJ2-5; 11 positions agree with TRBD2. V shed 4 bases, J shed 4 bases, and the junction held 5 bases outside the gene matches. Germline V gives CDR1 FNHDT, CDR2 SITEND (reference sequence). CDR3 length: 15 amino acids. This CDR3 reads CASSLRLGGKDTQYF. The DNA read from the CDR3 is TGTGCCAGCAGTCTTAGACTGGGGGGGAAAGACACCCAGTAC.

Points on this clone: Gene names are the mouse ones. The read falls 1 residue short of the CDR3 end, and the missing part is taken from the germline J gene. The rearrangement joins TRBV26 to TRBJ2-1, with no clear D. This CDR3 is built from 14 residues. Per the germline V gene, CDR1 is KGHPV and CDR2 is FQNQEV (reference sequence). The V and J ends lost 1 base and 1 base respectively, with 5 bases between them. The part of the CDR3 DNA that was read is TGTGCCAGCAGTCTGTTAGGAAACTATGCTGAGCAGTTC. Translating it yields CASSLLGNYAEQF. The whole CDR3 protein is CASSLLGNYAEQFF.

Turning to this clone: Gene names follow the mouse nomenclature. The read terminates 1 residue ahead of where the CDR3 ends, so the germline J gene completes it. V usage is TRBV13-3 and J usage is TRBJ1-1; D is unresolved. Germline V CDR1 and CDR2: NNHDY, SYVADS. V was pared by 1 base and J by 1 base, with 8 bases between. This CDR3 contains 14 residues. The CDR3: CASSDYQLNTEVFF. CDR3 DNA, as far as it was read: TGTGCCAGCAGTGATTACCAGTTGAACACAGAAGTCTTC.

This clone came up a few times. These gene names are mouse names. The read gets to within 1 residue of the CDR3 end, and the germline J gene fills in the rest. This rearrangement joins TRBV16 to TRBJ2-5; TRBD2 matches at 7 bases. The CDR3 runs 15 residues. Germline CDR1 and CDR2: SGHSA and FRNQAP. With 3 bases clipped from V and 5 bases from J, the junction kept 8 bases outside the gene matches. CDR3 sequence reads: CASSFLGGDLDTQYF. Partial CDR3 DNA: TGTGCAAGCAGCTTCCTCGGGGGGGATTTAGACACCCAGTAC.

In its sample, this clone was seen a few times. Gene names are the mouse ones. The chain's CDR3 is CASTPNSGNTLYF. CDR3 DNA, as far as it was read: TGTGCCAGCACCCCAAATTCTGGAAATACGCTCTAT. The V call is TRBV26, the J call TRBJ1-3; D gene unclear. The observed sequence ends 1 residue before the CDR3 terminus, with the missing tail filled in from the germline J gene. This CDR3 spans 13 amino acids. From germline, CDR1 is KGHPV and CDR2 FQNQEV (reference sequence). Trimming cost V 7 bases and J 0 bases, with 7 bases left between them.

Turning to this clone: Mouse gene names apply. With the read ending 1 residue before the CDR3 end, the germline J gene is used to fill in that end. V gene TRBV26 combines with J gene TRBJ2-5, with TRBD1 as a possible D gene (5 bases). V lost 4 bases and J 0 bases, leaving 8 bases between the germline ends. From germline, CDR1 is KGHPV and CDR2 FQNQEV (reference sequence). The CDR3 runs to 14 residues. Incomplete CDR3 DNA: TGTGCCAGCAGTCAGGCAGGGAACCAAGACACCCAGTAC. Protein product: CASSQAGNQDTQY. The entire CDR3 sequence reads CASSQAGNQDTQYF.

This clone was seen a few times. These gene names are mouse names. The CDR3 end is not reached by the read, which stops 1 residue before it; the germline J gene fills it in. The chain joins TRBV26 to TRBJ1-3; D is perhaps TRBD1 (5 bases). The CDR3 extends over 14 amino acids. Germline values: CDR1 KGHPV, CDR2 FQNQEV (reference sequence). With 3 bases removed from V and 0 bases from J, the gap between germline ends came to 6 bases. The sequenced part of the CDR3 DNA is TGTGCCAGCAGTCTAGGGGATTCTGGAAATACGCTCTAT. It specifies CASSLGDSGNTLY. The whole CDR3 is CASSLGDSGNTLYF.

Of note for this clone: All gene names here are mouse names. The read is 1 residue too short to cover the CDR3 end, so that end is filled in from the germline J gene. The genes are TRBV13-3 and TRBJ2-2; D is undetermined. The CDR3 is 14 residues long. The germline V and J ends were trimmed by 2 bases and 3 bases, with 8 bases remaining between them. Germline V gene data show CDR1 as NNHDY and CDR2 as SYVADS. The CDR3 here is CASSEPSYTGQLYF. CDR3 DNA (partial): TGTGCCAGCAGTGAACCGTCTTACACCGGGCAGCTCTAC.

A remark on this clone: Genes and germline come from the mouse. Coverage ceases 1 residue before the CDR3 finishes, and the germline J gene fills in the end. The chain carries TRBV13-3 and TRBJ2-4; TRBD1 is a possible D gene (6 bases). CDR3 size: 14 residues. The V and J ends lost 2 bases and 0 bases respectively, with 7 bases between them. Looked up from germline, CDR1 is NNHDY and CDR2 is SYVADS. The CDR3 loop is CASSDRGSQNTLYF. The DNA read from the CDR3 is TGTGCCAGCAGTGACAGGGGTAGTCAAAACACCTTGTAC.

With respect to this clone: The genes and germline here are from mouse. The missing CDR3 end, 1 residue past where the read stops, is filled in from the germline J gene. This chain links TRBV16 with TRBJ2-1, with 8 bases that match TRBD2. Germline V gene data show CDR1 as SGHSA and CDR2 as FRNQAP. V was clipped by 1 base and J by 9 bases; unmatched bases: 5. The CDR3 covers 14 residues. The part of the CDR3 DNA that was read is TGTGCAAGCAGCTTAGCTGGGGGGCGGGATGAGCAGTTC. This gives the protein CASSLAGGRDEQF. The full CDR3 sequence reads CASSLAGGRDEQFF.

This clone has a handful of counts. Here the gene names and germline are mouse. The read stops 1 residue short of the end of the CDR3; the missing end is completed from the germline J gene. The chain carries TRBV3 and TRBJ2-7; 11 bases fit TRBD2. Trimming removed 4 bases from V and 5 bases from J; junction bases left unmatched: 7. The CDR3 sequence is 15 residues long. Germline lookup yields CDR1 SNHLY and CDR2 FYNGKV (reference sequence). This chain's CDR3 is CASSSHWGGADEQYF. CDR3 DNA, as far as it was read: TGTGCCAGCAGCTCTCACTGGGGGGGCGCCGATGAACAGTAC.

To note about this clone: The gene names given are mouse names. The read comes to an end 1 residue before the CDR3 does, leaving the germline J gene to fill in the end. The chain recombines TRBV26 with TRBJ2-3, with TRBD1 identical over 8 bases. Germline CDR1 is KGHPV and CDR2 is FQNQEV (reference sequence). This CDR3 is built from 15 residues. Trimming cost V 4 bases and J 0 bases; bases outside gene matches: 3. The CDR3 region is CASSQQGASAETLYF. CDR3 DNA (partial): TGTGCCAGCAGTCAGCAGGGGGCTAGTGCAGAAACGCTGTAT.

Comment on this clone: Mouse gene names apply. The CDR3 bases that were read are TGTGCCAGCGCGGGACAAAACAACCAGGCTCCGCTT. This codes for CASAGQNNQAPL. From start to end, the CDR3 is CASAGQNNQAPLF. The rearrangement joins TRBV26 to TRBJ1-5; D might be TRBD1 (6 bases). The read stops 1 residue short of the end of the CDR3; the missing end is completed from the germline J gene. The CDR3 has 13 residues. From germline, CDR1 is KGHPV and CDR2 FQNQEV (reference sequence). Trimming pared 8 bases from V and 1 base from J, leaving 9 bases between.

This clone was seen more than once but under ten times. The gene names given are mouse names. The CDR3 goes on 1 residue after the read ends, and that part is filled in from the germline J gene. The rearrangement uses TRBV13-3 and TRBJ2-7; TRBD1 aligns across 7 bases. Germline lookup yields CDR1 NNHDY and CDR2 SYVADS. The CDR3 has 12 residues. Losses at the gene ends were 4 bases for V and 5 bases for J; bases not matched to a gene: 3. The sequenced part of the CDR3 DNA is TGTGCCAGCAGTCCCACAGGGGATGAACAGTAC. Translating it yields CASSPTGDEQY. The CDR3 reads in full as CASSPTGDEQYF.

Points on this clone: Gene names and germline match the mouse. The read is 1 residue too short to cover the CDR3 end, so that end is filled in from the germline J gene. The V gene is TRBV23, the J gene TRBJ1-1; the table calls TRBD1, which could not be checked here. Germline lookup yields CDR1 KGHTA and CDR2 FQNQQP. The CDR3 has 14 residues. CDR3 sequence: CSSSQRDRGGEVFF. Partial CDR3 DNA: TGCTCCAGCAGTCAAAGGGACAGGGGAGGGGAAGTCTTC. Supplemented by reference TRBV23 and TRBJ1-1, the full variable domain reads DAAVTQKPRYLIKMKGQEAEMKCIPEKGHTAVFWYQQKQSKELKFLIYFQNQQPLDQIDMVKERFSAVCPSSSLCSLGIRTCEAEDSALYLCSSSQRDRGGEVFFGKGTRLTVV.

In the case of this clone: The gene symbols are mouse symbols. The read finishes 1 residue shy of the CDR3 end, and the germline J gene is used to complete it. The chain has TRBV15 and TRBJ2-4, with D hard to call. Germline loops: CDR1 SGHND, CDR2 FRSKSL. V shed 5 bases and J shed 3 bases, with 3 bases lying between them. This CDR3 is 11 amino acids long. The sequenced part of the CDR3 DNA is TGTGCCAGCAGTACCCAAAACACCTTGTAC. Residues: CASSTQNTLY. The CDR3 reads in full as CASSTQNTLYF.

Regarding this clone: Here the gene names and germline are mouse. With the read ending 1 residue before the CDR3 end, the germline J gene is used to fill in that end. The rearrangement joins TRBV3 to TRBJ1-4; D ambiguous. The CDR3 loop spans 15 amino acids. V lost 8 bases and J 4 bases, leaving 17 bases between the germline ends. Germline V gene data show CDR1 as SNHLY and CDR2 as FYNGKV (reference sequence). Incomplete CDR3 DNA: TGTGCCAGCGCCCCCAAGGCCAGGAACAACGAAAGATTATTT. It translates to CASAPKARNNERLF. The complete CDR3 protein is CASAPKARNNERLFF. The full variable domain, with the rest looked up from reference TRBV3 and TRBJ1-4, is GPKVLQIPSHQIIDMGQMVTLNCDPVSNHLYFYWYKQILGQQMEFLVNFYNGKVMEKSKLFKDQFSVERPDGSYFTLKIQPTALEDSAVYFCASAPKARNNERLFFGHGTKLSVL.

This clone was counted a single time. Genes and germline come from the mouse. The read gets to within 1 residue of the CDR3 end, and the germline J gene fills in the rest. The chain couples TRBV23 to TRBJ1-1; the table gives TRBD1 as D, unverified against the DNA. The germline CDR1 and CDR2 sequences are KGHTA and FQNQQP. The CDR3 has 14 amino acids. CDR3 sequence reads: CSSSLDRGWTEVFF. CDR3 DNA, as far as it was read: TGCTCCAGCAGTCTGGACAGGGGTTGGACAGAAGTCTTC.

About this clone: Genes and germline come from the mouse. The CDR3 end is not reached by the read, which stops 1 residue before it; the germline J gene fills it in. V gene TRBV26 combines with J gene TRBJ2-5, with TRBD2 matching 12 bases. This CDR3 is built from 16 residues. J lost 0 bases, V lost 6 bases, and 4 bases had no gene match. Per the germline V gene, CDR1 is KGHPV and CDR2 is FQNQEV (reference sequence). The CDR3 protein is CASSPGLGGNQDTQYF. Incomplete CDR3 DNA: TGTGCCAGCAGCCCGGGACTGGGGGGTAACCAAGACACCCAGTAC.

This clone has only a few counts. The gene names given are mouse names. The CDR3 extends 1 residue past the end of the read, so its final part is completed from the germline J gene. The V call is TRBV17, the J call TRBJ2-7; unclear D gene. From germline, CDR1 is MNHDT and CDR2 YYDKIL. Between the trimmed V and J ends, which lost 4 bases and 4 bases, there was a span of 8 bases. The CDR3 covers 12 residues. The sequenced part of the CDR3 DNA is TGTGCTAGCAGTAAGGCAAGATATGAACAGTAC. This gives the protein CASSKARYEQY. The whole CDR3 protein reads CASSKARYEQYF.